The 7 T cell receptor beta chains below were found in one sample sequenced in a study of cytomegalovirus exposure and HLA in healthy donors. The PCR ran on 60 Vbeta and 13 Jbeta primers. Libraries were prepared by immunoSEQ multiplex PCR; TCRdb keeps only in-frame clonotypes and omits some of them. The sample holds under 110,000 clones; roughly four fifths are singletons and the top ten take approximately 2.6%. Sequencing was done on a sample of PBMCs. These receptors came from a male donor in good health and CMV-seropositive.

The chain uses TRBV10-2 and TRBJ2-2; D might be TRBD1 (5 bases). The CDR3 loop spans 12 amino acids. The V gene's germline CDR1 is WSHSY and CDR2 SAAADI. The germline V and J ends were trimmed by 5 bases and 7 bases, with 8 bases remaining between them. The DNA for the CDR3 is TGCGCCAGCAGTTTGGGGCGCGGGGAGCTGTTTTTT. Translated: CASSLGRGELFF.

The gene calls are TRBV28 and TRBJ1-5, with 7 bases identical to TRBD1. Trimming removed 6 bases from V and 7 bases from J; junction bases left unmatched: 6. The CDR3 is 13 residues long. Germline CDR1 reads MDHEN; CDR2 reads SYDVKM. CDR3 coding DNA: TGTGCCAGCAGACCGGTCAGGGGGCAGCCCCAGCATTTT. It encodes CASRPVRGQPQHF.

The chain uses TRBV7-2 and TRBJ2-1, with D unresolved. The CDR3 spans 14 residues. Trimming shortened V by 1 base and J by 6 bases, and 10 bases separated the two germline ends. Germline CDR1 reads SGHTA; CDR2 reads FQGNSA. The CDR3 sequence is CASSLGVSLNEQFF. CDR3 coding DNA: TGTGCCAGCAGCTTAGGCGTTAGCCTCAATGAGCAGTTCTTC.

This chain joins TRBV30 and TRBJ2-7; tentative D call: TRBD2 (6 bases). Germline CDR1 and CDR2: GTSNPN and SVGIG (reference sequence). The V end was cut by 6 bases, the J end by 6 bases, with 18 bases between. The CDR3 is 13 residues long. CDR3 coding DNA: TGTGCCTGTAAGGGACTTCCCCATCCCGAGCAGTACTTC. Translation: CACKGLPHPEQYF.

A word on this clone: Other DNA sequences in the same sample also yield this CDR3. The chain has TRBV28 and TRBJ2-7, with TRBD2 identical over 10 bases. The CDR3 is 14 residues long. V shed 7 bases and J 5 bases; nucleotides not matched to a gene: 8. The germline gives CDR1 MDHEN, CDR2 SYDVKM. CDR3 in amino acids: CASNRASGSHEQYF. The CDR3 bases are TGTGCCAGCAATCGAGCTAGCGGGAGCCACGAGCAGTACTTC.

This chain links TRBV4-3 with TRBJ2-3; 7 bases fit TRBD2. The CDR3 is 15 amino acids. Trimming cost V 3 bases and J 0 bases; bases outside gene matches: 3. CDR1 is LGHNA and CDR2 is YSLEER in the germline V gene. CDR3 protein: CASSHHSGSTDTQYF. In DNA, the CDR3 is TGCGCCAGCAGCCACCATAGCGGGAGCACAGATACGCAGTATTTT.

The gene calls are TRBV19 and TRBJ1-5, with a weak D call TRBD1 (6 bases). V was trimmed by 3 bases and J by 0 bases, leaving 18 bases between them. This CDR3 comprises 18 residues. Germline CDR1 LNHDA, CDR2 SQIVND (reference sequence). CDR3 sequence (DNA): TGTGCCAGTAGTATCGAAGCAGGGGCCGGCTATAGCAATCAGCCCCAGCATTTT. Amino acids: CASSIEAGAGYSNQPQHF.